The clone carrying this T cell receptor beta chain was seen only once. Germline V gene lookup returns CDR1 SGHTS and CDR2 YDEGEE. Trimming stripped 6 bases from V and 4 bases from J, with 14 bases between. The CDR3 contains 14 residues. This entry belongs to a study of blood T cell repertoires in COVID-19. Study in general: COVID-19 samples from acute and convalescent phases originated in the United States, Italy and Spain. T cells, B-cell-depleted T cells, or PBMCs supplied cDNA or gDNA.

Methods used by the authors: Amplification from reference gene primers served as the basis for estimated nucleated cell counts. Produced via immunoSEQ multiplex PCR; TCRdb's table is partial and in-frame only. That table furnishes V, J and clone size, whereas the DNA furnished D and trimming. This table has roughly 40,000 clones, around 86% appearing once. This TCR was sampled from a man over 45 in a cohort sampled during active COVID-19. The chain has TRBV5-8 and TRBJ1-5; D is ambiguous. Sample: peripheral blood. Here the CDR3 reads CASTSYTGNQPQHF. The CDR3 DNA is TGTGCCAGCACCAGCTATACGGGTAATCAGCCCCAGCATTTT.